This T cell receptor (beta chain) was captured in a study of CD8+ T cells in alopecia areata (dated by TCRdb to between 2017 and 2018). Turning to the overall study: The treated patients, all with moderate-to-severe alopecia areata, were enrolled in an open-label pilot trial of oral tofacitinib given at 5 to 10 mg twice daily. Tofacitinib was given for 6 to 18 months, followed by 6 months of follow-up off drug to assess delayed response and recurrence. For the treated patients, the SALT score, which quantifies what percentage of scalp surface area is affected, served as the measure of disease severity. High-throughput TCRbeta sequencing was used to examine T cell clonal expansion in alopecia areata in both the C3H/HeJ mouse model and human patients. Human TCRbeta sequencing covered scalp tissue and sorted CD4+ and CD8+ peripheral blood T cells from patchy and totalis/universalis alopecia areata patients and healthy controls. Biopsies were taken from tofacitinib-treated patients at baseline and at 4 and 24 weeks of treatment, and a later scalp biopsy was taken in several of the tofacitinib-treated patients. Scalp clonality was compared across normal scalp (n=4), patchy alopecia areata scalp (n=8), and alopecia totalis/universalis scalp (n=8). RNA was obtained with the PAXgene miRNA kit for fixed scalp, the miRNeasy kit for PBMCs, and the RNeasy kit for mouse skin. TCRbeta CDR3 regions were amplified by immunoSEQ multiplex PCR using 35 Vbeta forward and 13 Jbeta reverse primers.

Study-wide conclusions, independent of this receptor: Shared TCR sequences between patients were less evident than in mice, which may be partly attributable to HLA diversity in the patient population. The treated cohort was small, with a single nonresponder, so links between baseline CD8+ expansion and response need larger studies. Lesional scalp, especially in alopecia totalis/universalis, showed higher clonality and more expanded CD8+ clones than normal scalp, suggesting antigenic drive. Scalp clonality and the number of expanded CD8+ clones among the top 100 scalp clones were significantly decreased by tofacitinib. During tofacitinib treatment, many expanded lesional clones stuck around in both scalp and blood, and this persistence may partly explain why relapse happens after treatment is stopped. Resident alphabeta T cells in normal human skin are also sequenced, complicating scalp TCR repertoire analysis, unlike mouse skin dominated by gammadelta T cells.

The sample's treatment or condition, from its label and the paper: oral pan-JAK inhibitor, 5-10 mg twice daily. Lesional scalp punch biopsies and peripheral blood were obtained from alopecia areata patients. PBMCs were isolated by density centrifugation and stained for CD3, CD4 and CD8, after which CD4+ and CD8+ T cells were sorted on a FACSAria. On this clone itself: The specificity of this receptor is unknown. Base qualities were left out, and no much larger clone turns up one base away.

Preparation of the library involved the immunoSEQ multiplex PCR assay. RNA was extracted from all samples and reverse transcribed into cDNA as template for TCR sequencing. First-strand cDNA was synthesized using SuperScript III with a 2:1 mix of oligo-dT and random hexamers. A synthetic immune receptor repertoire was used to measure amplification bias, and any remaining bias was corrected computationally. Concerning the study's data processing: Raw reads were preprocessed to remove errors, and CDR3 was defined by IMGT conventions from the conserved cysteine to phenylalanine. Clonality was computed as 1 minus the Shannon entropy, with the entropy normalized by log2 of the number of productive unique TCRs. Scalp TCRbeta sequences were cross-referenced with sorted blood CD4 and CD8 repertoires so that the CD4 or CD8 identity of scalp clones could be inferred. The clones in this table, taken by TCRdb from immuneACCESS, are in-frame only. Not every clone is retained; where verified, under half of the shortfall comes from an unresolved V gene, and the cause of the rest is unknown. From that table come the V and J calls and clone size; the DNA was used to work out D and trimming. The sample table lists 200,000 to 250,000 clones, 66% of them with a count of one. The ten top clones hold more than 0.95% of the sample.

Based on the germline V gene, the CDR1 and CDR2 sequences are SNHLY and FYNNEI. Including cysteine and phenylalanine, the CDR3 has 15 amino acids. CDR3 DNA is the only sequence kept; it has 45 bases, read in frame from the first base. Trimming takes 5 bases from V and 7 bases from J, and the germline ends sit 20 bases apart. The TCR comes from a human donor with alopecia areata. The sample in question was CD4+ T cells sorted from blood, obtained at approximately week 44, from a patient treated with tofacitinib. This chain is built from TRBV2 and TRBJ1-1; the D gene lacks a confident call. The CDR3 sequence is CASSLTDHPGGEAFF. The DNA reads TGTGCCAGCAGTTTGACGGACCATCCTGGAGGTGAAGCTTTCTTT.